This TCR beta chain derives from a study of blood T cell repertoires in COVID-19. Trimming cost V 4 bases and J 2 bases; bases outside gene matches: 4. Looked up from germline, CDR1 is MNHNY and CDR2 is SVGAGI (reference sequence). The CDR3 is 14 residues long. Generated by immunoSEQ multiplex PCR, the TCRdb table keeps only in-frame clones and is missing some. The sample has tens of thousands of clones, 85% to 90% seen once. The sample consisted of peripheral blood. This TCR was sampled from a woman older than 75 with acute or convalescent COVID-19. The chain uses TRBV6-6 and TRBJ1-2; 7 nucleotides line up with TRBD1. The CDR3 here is CASSSQGQNYGYTF. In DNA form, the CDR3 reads TGTGCCAGCAGTTCACAGGGACAGAACTATGGCTACACCTTC.